The rows below give T cell receptor beta chains drawn from one sample of a study of T-cell reconstitution after alpha-beta-depleted transplantation in children. TCRdb passed the PCR reads through MiXCR, listing each CDR3 protein once. Here the sample spans a few hundred thousand distinct CDR3 sequences, about 16% being singletons. This material consisted of PBMCs, mostly from graft donor cells, taken 360 days after TCRalphabeta/CD19-depleted stem cell transplant. The source of these receptors is a boy under two years old who had a stem cell transplant for Wiskott-Aldrich syndrome, so the T cells may come from the graft donor. Each CDR3 is given with its conserved first and last residue. A D gene is named only where the DNA matches it firmly. Clone size is stated in some rows and not others, as once, few, many or a class when expanded.

cdr3_aa | cdr3_nt | j_call | clone_size | v_call | d_call
CASSDSRVHEQFF | TGTGCCAGCAGTGACTCGAGAGTCCATGAGCAGTTCTTC | TRBJ2-1 | few | TRBV6-4 | .
CASSEEGSGLMGPQHF | TGTGCCAGCAGTGAGGAGGGTTCCGGCCTTATGGGGCCCCAGCATTTT | TRBJ1-5 | . | TRBV2 | .
CSASTPRDSGNTIYF | TGCAGTGCTAGTACACCCCGGGACAGCGGGAACACCATATATTTT | TRBJ1-3 | . | TRBV20-1 | TRBD1
CASSLGGQGLNEQFF | TGTGCCAGCAGCTTAGGGGGACAGGGGCTCAATGAGCAGTTCTTC | TRBJ2-1 | few | TRBV11-2 | TRBD1
CSARDAGDRGYF | TGCAGTGCTAGAGATGCAGGGGACAGGGGGTACTTC | TRBJ2-5 | . | TRBV20-1 | TRBD1
CATSDHLLTDTQYF | TGTGCCACCAGTGATCATCTCCTCACAGATACGCAGTATTTT | TRBJ2-3 | few | TRBV24-1 | .
CAWSVLPVGVAKNIQYF | TGTGCCTGGAGTGTACTACCGGTTGGTGTAGCCAAAAACATTCAGTACTTC | TRBJ2-4 | . | TRBV30 | .
CSVQPPPYNEQFF | TGCAGCGTCCAGCCCCCCCCGTACAATGAGCAGTTCTTC | TRBJ2-1 | . | TRBV29-1 | .
CSVGKGRSSYEQYF | TGCAGCGTTGGGAAGGGTCGGAGCTCCTACGAGCAGTACTTC | TRBJ2-7 | . | TRBV29-1 | .
CASSSSWTGASTGELVF | TGTGCCAGCAGCTCTTCTTGGACAGGAGCCAGCACCGGGGAGCTGGTTTTT | TRBJ2-2 | . | TRBV5-5 | TRBD1
CASSSRLAGYNEQFF | TGTGCCAGCAGTTCGCGTCTAGCGGGTTACAATGAGCAGTTCTTC | TRBJ2-1 | many | TRBV6-2/TRBV6-3 | TRBD2
CASTHLAGFYNEQFF | TGTGCCAGCACCCACCTAGCGGGATTCTACAATGAGCAGTTCTTC | TRBJ2-1 | . | TRBV11-2 | TRBD2
CASSLVRGAKNYGYTF | TGTGCCAGCAGTTTAGTGCGGGGGGCGAAAAACTATGGCTACACCTTC | TRBJ1-2 | . | TRBV27 | .
CASSQNSSGVYEQYF | TGCGCCAGCAGCCAAAATTCCTCCGGGGTCTACGAGCAGTACTTC | TRBJ2-7 | few | TRBV4-1 | .
CSAREDTYTEAFF | TGCAGTGCTAGAGAGGATACGTACACTGAAGCTTTCTTT | TRBJ1-1 | few | TRBV20-1 | .
CATSRVTTRVQGYTF | TGTGCCACCAGCAGAGTCACCACGCGGGTGCAAGGCTACACCTTC | TRBJ1-2 | few | TRBV15 | .
CASSLESGQGRNNEQFF | TGCGCCAGCAGCTTGGAATCGGGACAGGGAAGGAACAATGAGCAGTTCTTC | TRBJ2-1 | . | TRBV5-1 | TRBD1
CASSEYQGELNTEAFF | TGTGCCAGCAGTGAATACCAAGGGGAATTGAACACTGAAGCTTTCTTT | TRBJ1-1 | . | TRBV12-3/TRBV12-4 | .
CASSLSGVSTDTQYF | TGTGCCAGCAGCCTAAGCGGGGTCAGCACAGATACGCAGTATTTT | TRBJ2-3 | . | TRBV5-6 | TRBD2
CASSREWEQYF | TGTGCCAGCAGCAGAGAGTGGGAGCAGTACTTC | TRBJ2-7 | few | TRBV11-2 | .
CSGGGLGQDPYNEQFF | TGCAGCGGCGGTGGGCTTGGACAGGATCCCTACAATGAGCAGTTCTTC | TRBJ2-1 | . | TRBV29-1 | TRBD1
CASSLPGLAGIGGELFF | TGTGCCAGCAGCCTCCCGGGACTAGCGGGAATCGGCGGGGAGCTGTTTTTT | TRBJ2-2 | . | TRBV3-1 | TRBD2
CSARDPPGDDSFGDYEQYF | TGCAGTGCTAGAGACCCCCCAGGGGATGACTCCTTCGGTGACTACGAGCAGTACTTC | TRBJ2-7 | . | TRBV20-1 | .
CASSLGDSRSNEQFF | TGTGCCAGCAGCTTAGGAGACAGTCGGTCCAATGAGCAGTTCTTC | TRBJ2-1 | few | TRBV7-9 | .
CASSLQGGQGYQSSSTDTQYF | TGTGCCAGCAGTTTACAGGGCGGACAAGGGTACCAATCTTCTAGCACAGATACGCAGTATTTT | TRBJ2-3 | few | TRBV12-3/TRBV12-4 | .
CASSEWRGSNEQYF | TGTGCCAGCAGTGAATGGAGGGGAAGCAACGAGCAGTACTTC | TRBJ2-7 | . | TRBV6-1 | .
CASSVVAGGPTDTQYF | TGTGCCAGCAGCGTAGTTGCGGGAGGGCCCACAGATACGCAGTATTTT | TRBJ2-3 | few | TRBV9 | TRBD2
CATSRELQGEQYF | TGTGCCACCAGCAGAGAATTACAGGGCGAGCAGTACTTC | TRBJ2-7 | . | TRBV15 | .
CASCKQWSGSTDTQYF | TGTGCCAGCTGCAAACAGTGGAGCGGGAGCACAGATACGCAGTATTTT | TRBJ2-3 | . | TRBV3-1 | .
CASSQDRRHPEGNTGELFF | TGCGCCAGCAGCCAAGATCGGCGCCACCCGGAGGGGAACACCGGGGAGCTGTTTTTT | TRBJ2-2 | . | TRBV4-1 | .
CASSTGPRTEQYF | TGTGCCAGCAGCACCGGGCCGCGGACGGAGCAGTACTTC | TRBJ2-7 | . | TRBV12-3/TRBV12-4 | .
CASSQERRLYGYTF | TGCGCCAGCAGCCAGGAGAGGAGGCTCTATGGCTACACCTTC | TRBJ1-2 | few | TRBV4-3 | .
CASSHLGQEQYF | TGTGCCAGCAGCCACCTAGGGCAAGAGCAGTACTTC | TRBJ2-7 | few | TRBV3-1 | .
CAITNGHPIYGYTF | TGTGCCATCACCAACGGGCACCCAATCTATGGCTACACCTTC | TRBJ1-2 | few | TRBV10-3 | .
CASSQPGRNTGELFF | TGCGCCAGCAGCCAGCCCGGTCGAAACACCGGGGAGCTGTTTTTT | TRBJ2-2 | . | TRBV4-1 | .
CASRRGLAAYNEQFF | TGTGCCAGCAGGCGAGGACTAGCGGCATACAATGAGCAGTTCTTC | TRBJ2-1 | few | TRBV6-2/TRBV6-3 | TRBD2
CSAIRDRPYEQYF | TGCAGCGCGATCCGGGACAGGCCCTACGAGCAGTACTTC | TRBJ2-7 | . | TRBV29-1 | TRBD1
CATAPPGQGAWTEYNEQFF | TGTGCCACCGCCCCACCGGGACAGGGGGCGTGGACCGAATACAATGAGCAGTTCTTC | TRBJ2-1 | . | TRBV24-1 | TRBD1
CASSPHKSTSGGSTDTQYF | TGTGCCAGCAGCCCCCACAAATCGACTAGCGGGGGTAGCACAGATACGCAGTATTTT | TRBJ2-3 | few | TRBV11-1 | TRBD2
CASSQDVGTSEQFTDTQYF | TGTGCCAGCAGCCAAGACGTGGGGACTAGCGAACAATTCACAGATACGCAGTATTTT | TRBJ2-3 | . | TRBV4-2 | TRBD2
CASSHLGQGRRDTQYF | TGCGCCAGCAGCCATCTCGGACAGGGGCGAAGGGATACGCAGTATTTT | TRBJ2-3 | few | TRBV4-1 | TRBD1
CASSPIASSYNEQFF | TGTGCCAGCAGCCCTATAGCAAGCTCCTACAATGAGCAGTTCTTC | TRBJ2-1 | few | TRBV7-6 | .
CASSYSSPGQFPSGANVLTF | TGTGCCAGCAGTTACTCGTCCCCGGGACAGTTCCCCTCTGGGGCCAACGTCCTGACTTTC | TRBJ2-6 | . | TRBV6-2/TRBV6-3 | TRBD1
CASPSRAGELFF | TGTGCCAGCCCCAGTAGGGCCGGGGAGCTGTTTTTT | TRBJ2-2 | many | TRBV12-3/TRBV12-4 | .
CATSDTQGLRETQYF | TGTGCCACCAGTGATACCCAGGGACTACGGGAGACCCAGTACTTC | TRBJ2-5 | . | TRBV24-1 | TRBD2
CATSRGSGGATVKNIQYF | TGTGCCACCAGCAGAGGTAGCGGGGGGGCAACGGTCAAAAACATTCAGTACTTC | TRBJ2-4 | many | TRBV15 | TRBD2
CASSPRGLAGVGNEQFF | TGTGCCAGCTCACCGCGGGGACTAGCGGGAGTAGGAAATGAGCAGTTCTTC | TRBJ2-1 | few | TRBV18 | TRBD2
CASSLGQIYEQYF | TGTGCCAGCAGCCTGGGACAGATCTACGAGCAGTACTTC | TRBJ2-7 | few | TRBV7-9 | TRBD1
CASSLQGRGAAEAFF | TGTGCCAGCAGTTTACAGGGGCGGGGGGCTGCTGAAGCTTTCTTT | TRBJ1-1 | . | TRBV28 | .
CATSRGTANSPLHF | TGTGCCACCAGCAGAGGGACAGCTAATTCACCCCTCCACTTT | TRBJ1-6 | . | TRBV15 | .
CASSLRLSSPGTGELFF | TGCGCCAGCAGCCTGCGGTTGTCTAGCCCAGGGACCGGGGAGCTGTTTTTT | TRBJ2-2 | few | TRBV5-1 | .
CSARDGTQVKNLNTEAFF | TGCAGTGCTAGAGATGGGACGCAGGTCAAAAATTTGAACACTGAAGCTTTCTTT | TRBJ1-1 | . | TRBV20-1 | .